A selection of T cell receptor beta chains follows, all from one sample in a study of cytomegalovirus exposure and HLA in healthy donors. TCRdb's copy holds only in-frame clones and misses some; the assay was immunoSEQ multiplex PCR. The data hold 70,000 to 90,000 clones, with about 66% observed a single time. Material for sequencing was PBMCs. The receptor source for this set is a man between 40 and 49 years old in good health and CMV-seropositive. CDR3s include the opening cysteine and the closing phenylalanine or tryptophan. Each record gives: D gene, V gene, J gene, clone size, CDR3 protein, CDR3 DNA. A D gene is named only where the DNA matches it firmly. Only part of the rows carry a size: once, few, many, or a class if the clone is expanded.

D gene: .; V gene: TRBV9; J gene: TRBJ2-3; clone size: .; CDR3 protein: CASSVGGGHTDTQYF; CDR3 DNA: TGTGCCAGCAGCGTAGGGGGCGGACACACAGATACGCAGTATTTT
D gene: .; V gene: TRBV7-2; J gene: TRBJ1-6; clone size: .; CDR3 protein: CVSSSGQSSYNSPLHF; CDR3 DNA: TGTGTCAGCAGCTCAGGACAGAGCTCCTATAATTCACCCCTCCACTTT
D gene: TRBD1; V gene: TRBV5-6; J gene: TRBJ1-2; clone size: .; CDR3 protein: CASSLEAGGQTHYGYTF; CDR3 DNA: TGTGCCAGCAGCTTGGAGGCAGGGGGCCAAACTCACTATGGCTACACCTTC
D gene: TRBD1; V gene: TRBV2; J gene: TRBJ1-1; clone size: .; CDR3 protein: CASSERGRKAFF; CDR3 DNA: TGTGCCAGCAGTGAAAGGGGGCGGAAAGCTTTCTTT
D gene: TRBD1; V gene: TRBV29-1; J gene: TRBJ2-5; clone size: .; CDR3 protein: CSVEPGTGGETQYF; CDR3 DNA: TGCAGCGTTGAACCCGGGACAGGGGGAGAGACCCAGTACTTC
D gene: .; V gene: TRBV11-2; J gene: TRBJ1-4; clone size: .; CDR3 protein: CASSPNVSPEKLFF; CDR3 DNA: TGTGCCAGCAGTCCCAATGTGAGCCCTGAAAAACTGTTTTTT
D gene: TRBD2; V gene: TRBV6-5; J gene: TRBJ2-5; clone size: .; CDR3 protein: CASRIAGLQETQYF; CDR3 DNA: TGTGCCAGCAGAATAGCGGGGCTACAAGAGACCCAGTACTTC
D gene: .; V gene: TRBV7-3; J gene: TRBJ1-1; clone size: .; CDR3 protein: CASSLYRAPEAFF; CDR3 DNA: TGTGCCAGCAGCTTATACAGGGCCCCTGAAGCTTTCTTT
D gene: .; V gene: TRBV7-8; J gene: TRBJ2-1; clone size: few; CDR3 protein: CASSLDGQGYNEQFF; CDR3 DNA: TGTGCCAGCAGCTTAGATGGCCAGGGATACAATGAGCAGTTCTTC
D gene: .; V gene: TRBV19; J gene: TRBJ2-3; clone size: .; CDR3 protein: CASSIGTRDTQYF; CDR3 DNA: TGTGCCAGTAGTATAGGAACCCGGGATACGCAGTATTTT
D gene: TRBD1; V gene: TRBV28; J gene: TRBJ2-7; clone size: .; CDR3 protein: CASRWGGTGGVEQYF; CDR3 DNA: TGTGCCAGCAGGTGGGGGGGGACAGGGGGTGTCGAGCAGTACTTC
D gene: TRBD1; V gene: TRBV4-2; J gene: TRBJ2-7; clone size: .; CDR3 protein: CASSQAIRDSYEQYF; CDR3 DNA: TGTGCCAGCAGCCAGGCGATTAGGGACAGCTACGAGCAGTACTTC
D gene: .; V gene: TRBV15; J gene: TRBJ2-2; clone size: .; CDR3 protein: CATSRTGTGELFF; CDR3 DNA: TGTGCCACCAGCAGGACAGGCACCGGGGAGCTGTTTTTT
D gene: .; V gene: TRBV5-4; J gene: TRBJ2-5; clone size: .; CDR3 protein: CASSTALGGPETQYF; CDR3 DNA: TGTGCCAGCAGCACCGCCCTGGGGGGGCCAGAGACCCAGTACTTC
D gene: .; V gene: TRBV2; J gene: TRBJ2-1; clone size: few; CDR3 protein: CASTEGGGGFNEQFF; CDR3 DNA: TGTGCCAGCACCGAGGGGGGGGGCGGATTCAATGAGCAGTTCTTC
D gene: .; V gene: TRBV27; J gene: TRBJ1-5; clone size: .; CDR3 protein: CASRQGIVSNQPQHF; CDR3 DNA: TGTGCCAGCAGACAGGGAATAGTAAGCAATCAGCCCCAGCATTTT
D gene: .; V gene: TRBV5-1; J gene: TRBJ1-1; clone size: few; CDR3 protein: CASSRSGGGTEAFF; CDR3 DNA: TGCGCCAGCAGCAGATCAGGAGGTGGCACTGAAGCTTTCTTT
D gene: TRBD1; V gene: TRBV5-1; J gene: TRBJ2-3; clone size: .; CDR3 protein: CASNRGKDTQYF; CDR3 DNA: TGCGCCAGCAACAGGGGGAAGGATACGCAGTATTTT
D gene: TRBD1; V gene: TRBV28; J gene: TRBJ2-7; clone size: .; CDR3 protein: CASSLVGTGDYEQYF; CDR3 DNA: TGTGCCAGCAGTTTAGTTGGGACAGGGGACTACGAGCAGTACTTC
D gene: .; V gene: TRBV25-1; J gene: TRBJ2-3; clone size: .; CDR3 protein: CASSDRVADTQYF; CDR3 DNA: TGTGCCAGCAGTGACCGGGTTGCAGATACGCAGTATTTT
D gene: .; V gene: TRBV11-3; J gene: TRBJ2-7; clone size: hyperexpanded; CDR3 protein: CASSLRGRGAPEQYF; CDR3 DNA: TGTGCCAGCAGCTTACGTGGCAGGGGGGCTCCCGAGCAGTACTTC